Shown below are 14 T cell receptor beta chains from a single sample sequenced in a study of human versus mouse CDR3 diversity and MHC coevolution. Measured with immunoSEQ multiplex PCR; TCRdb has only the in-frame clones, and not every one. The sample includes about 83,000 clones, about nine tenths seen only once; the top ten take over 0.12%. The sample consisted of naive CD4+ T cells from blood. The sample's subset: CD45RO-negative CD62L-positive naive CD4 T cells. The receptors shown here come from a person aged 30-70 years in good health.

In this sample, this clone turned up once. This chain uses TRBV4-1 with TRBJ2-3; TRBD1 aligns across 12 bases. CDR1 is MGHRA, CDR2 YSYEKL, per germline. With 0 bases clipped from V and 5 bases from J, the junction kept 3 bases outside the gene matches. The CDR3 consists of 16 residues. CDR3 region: CASSQDGTGGKDTQYF. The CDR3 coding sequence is TGCGCCAGCAGCCAAGACGGGACAGGGGGCAAAGATACGCAGTATTTT.

The CDR3, as DNA: TGTGCCAGTGCCCCGATGGAGGGAGGGGTCCACGAGCAGTACTTC. It yields the protein CASAPMEGGVHEQYF. V usage is TRBV19 and J usage is TRBJ2-7; TRBD2 matches 7 bases. The junction had 15 bases not matched to a gene; V was cut back by 8 bases and J by 5 bases. Germline V gives CDR1 LNHDA, CDR2 SQIVND (reference sequence). The CDR3 covers 15 residues.

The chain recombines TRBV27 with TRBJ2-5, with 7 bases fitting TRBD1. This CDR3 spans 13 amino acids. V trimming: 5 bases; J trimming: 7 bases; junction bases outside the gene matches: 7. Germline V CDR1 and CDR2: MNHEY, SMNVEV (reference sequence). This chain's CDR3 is CASSLDRVATQYF. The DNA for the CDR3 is TGTGCCAGCAGTCTTGACAGGGTGGCGACCCAGTACTTC.

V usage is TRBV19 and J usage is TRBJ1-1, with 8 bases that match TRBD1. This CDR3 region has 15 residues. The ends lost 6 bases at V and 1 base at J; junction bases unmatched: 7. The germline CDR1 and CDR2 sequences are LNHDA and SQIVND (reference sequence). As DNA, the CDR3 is TGTGCCAGTAGCTCCAGGGGGCTGGGGAACACTGAAGCTTTCTTT. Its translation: CASSSRGLGNTEAFF.

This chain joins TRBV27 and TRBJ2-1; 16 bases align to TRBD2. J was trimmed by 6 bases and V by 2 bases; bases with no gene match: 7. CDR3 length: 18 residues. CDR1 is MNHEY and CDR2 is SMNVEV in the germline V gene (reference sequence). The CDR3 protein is CASSLTPGLAGGPNEQFF. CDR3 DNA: TGTGCCAGCAGTTTAACCCCGGGACTAGCGGGGGGGCCCAATGAGCAGTTCTTC.

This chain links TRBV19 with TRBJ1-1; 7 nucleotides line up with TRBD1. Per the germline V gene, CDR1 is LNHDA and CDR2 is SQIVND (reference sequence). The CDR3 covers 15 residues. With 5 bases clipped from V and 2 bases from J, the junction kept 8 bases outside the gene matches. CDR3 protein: CASSVTGRSNTEAFF. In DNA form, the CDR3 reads TGTGCCAGTAGTGTGACAGGGCGATCAAACACTGAAGCTTTCTTT.

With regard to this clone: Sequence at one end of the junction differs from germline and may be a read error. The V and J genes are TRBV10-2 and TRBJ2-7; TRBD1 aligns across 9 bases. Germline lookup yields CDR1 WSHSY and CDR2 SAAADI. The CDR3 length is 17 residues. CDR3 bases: TGCGCCGGCAGTGAGTCGCCATCGGGACAGGGTCGGTACGAGCAGTACTTC. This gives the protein CAGSESPSGQGRYEQYF.

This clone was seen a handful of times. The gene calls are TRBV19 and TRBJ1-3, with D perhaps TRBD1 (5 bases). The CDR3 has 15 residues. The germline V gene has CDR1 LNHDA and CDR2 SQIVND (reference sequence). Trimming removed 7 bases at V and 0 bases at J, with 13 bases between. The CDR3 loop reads CASTERGSSGNTIYF. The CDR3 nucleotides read TGTGCCAGTACCGAGCGGGGGAGCTCTGGAAACACCATATATTTT.

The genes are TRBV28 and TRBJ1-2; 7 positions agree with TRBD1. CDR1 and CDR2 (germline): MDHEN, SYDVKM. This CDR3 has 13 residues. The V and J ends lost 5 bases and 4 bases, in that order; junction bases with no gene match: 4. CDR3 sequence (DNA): TGTGCCAGCAGTACGGGACAGCGCTATGGCTACACCTTC. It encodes CASSTGQRYGYTF.

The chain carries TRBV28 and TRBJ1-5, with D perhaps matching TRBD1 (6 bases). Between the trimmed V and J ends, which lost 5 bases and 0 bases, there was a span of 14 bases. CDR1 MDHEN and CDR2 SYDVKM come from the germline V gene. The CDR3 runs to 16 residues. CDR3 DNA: TGTGCCAGCAGTCCGAGGACAGACCATAGCAATCAGCCCCAGCATTTT. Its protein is CASSPRTDHSNQPQHF. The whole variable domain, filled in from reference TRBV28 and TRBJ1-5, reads DVKVTQSSRYLVKRTGEKVFLECVQDMDHENMFWYRQDPGLGLRLIYFSYDVKMKEKGDIPEGYSVSREKKERFSLILESASTNQTSMYLCASSPRTDHSNQPQHFGDGTRLSIL.

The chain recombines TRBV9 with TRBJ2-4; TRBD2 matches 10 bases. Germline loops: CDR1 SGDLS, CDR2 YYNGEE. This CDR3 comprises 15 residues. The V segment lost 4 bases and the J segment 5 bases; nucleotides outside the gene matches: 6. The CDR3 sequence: CASSPIAGGENIQYF. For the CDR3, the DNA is TGTGCCAGCAGCCCGATAGCGGGGGGTGAAAACATTCAGTACTTC. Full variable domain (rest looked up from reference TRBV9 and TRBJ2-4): DSGVTQTPKHLITATGQRVTLRCSPRSGDLSVYWYQQSLDQGLQFLIQYYNGEERAKGNILERFSAQQFPDLHSELNLSSLELGDSALYFCASSPIAGGENIQYFGAGTRLSVL.

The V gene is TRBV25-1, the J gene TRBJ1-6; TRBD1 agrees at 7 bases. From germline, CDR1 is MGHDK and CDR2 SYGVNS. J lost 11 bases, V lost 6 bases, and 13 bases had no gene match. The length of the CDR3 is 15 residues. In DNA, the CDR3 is TGTGCCAGCAGCATGACAGGGTCAGGGGTGCCACCCCTCCACTTT. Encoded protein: CASSMTGSGVPPLHF.

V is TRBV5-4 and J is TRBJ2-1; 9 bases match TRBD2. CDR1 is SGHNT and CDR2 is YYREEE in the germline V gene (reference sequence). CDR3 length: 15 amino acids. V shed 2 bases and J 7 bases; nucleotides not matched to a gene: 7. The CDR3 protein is CASSFSGGIGNEQFF. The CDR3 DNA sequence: TGTGCCAGCAGCTTCAGCGGGGGGATAGGGAATGAGCAGTTCTTC.

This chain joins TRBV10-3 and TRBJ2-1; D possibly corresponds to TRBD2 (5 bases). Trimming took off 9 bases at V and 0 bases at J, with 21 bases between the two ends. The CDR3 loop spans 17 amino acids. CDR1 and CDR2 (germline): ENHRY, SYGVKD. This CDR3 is CAIQSAGVGGSYNEQFF. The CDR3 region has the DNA TGTGCCATTCAGAGCGCCGGGGTAGGCGGCTCCTACAATGAGCAGTTCTTC.